The next 18 T cell receptor beta chains were all read from a single sample in a study of T-cell reconstitution after alpha-beta-depleted transplantation in children. Unique molecular identifiers were incorporated into the prepared TCRbeta library. TCRdb re-derived calls from the PCR reads in MiXCR, one entry per CDR3 protein. Of hundreds of thousands of distinct CDR3 sequences listed, roughly 15% were seen once; the top ten hold 1.1%. The specimen comprised PBMCs from the stem cell graft donor, sampled from the stem cell graft. These receptors came from a human donor who donated a stem cell graft to a child with acute myeloid leukemia.

The chain couples TRBV15 to TRBJ2-4, with D uncertain. Germline assignment: CDR1 LNHNV and CDR2 YYDKDF (reference sequence). The CDR3 contains 16 residues. Trimming took 0 bases from V and 4 from J, leaving 13 bases between them. The CDR3 loop reads CATSRDVARDKNIQYF. The CDR3 bases are TGTGCCACCAGCAGAGATGTGGCTAGAGATAAAAACATTCAGTACTTC.

This clonotype was seen repeatedly, ten times or more. Here the CDR3 reads CSARGGDYEQYV. The CDR3 DNA reads as TGCAGTGCTAGAGGCGGAGACTACGAGCAGTACGTC. The gene calls are TRBV20-1 and TRBJ2-7; D gene unclear. Trimming left V 1 base short and J 3 bases short, with 7 bases between. The CDR3 is made up of 12 amino acids. Germline lookup yields CDR1 DFQATT and CDR2 SNEGSKA (reference sequence).

The genes are TRBV7-9 and TRBJ1-4, with D perhaps TRBD1 (6 bases). V was shortened by 4 bases and J by 7 bases, with 19 bases between the two germline ends. This CDR3 has 16 amino acids. Looked up from germline, CDR1 is SEHNR and CDR2 is FQNEAQ (reference sequence). CDR3 region: CASSSGPSGDGEKLFF. Written as DNA, the CDR3 is TGTGCCAGCAGCTCAGGCCCGTCAGGGGATGGTGAAAAACTGTTTTTT.

The rearrangement uses TRBV6-1 and TRBJ2-6; no firm D call. This CDR3 has 15 residues. Germline loops: CDR1 MNHNS, CDR2 SASEGT. V gave up 6 bases and J gave up 1 base, with 10 bases separating them. CDR3 in amino acids: CASSRSLSGANVLTF. CDR3 DNA sequence: TGTGCCAGCAGCCGAAGCTTATCTGGGGCCAACGTCCTGACTTTC.

This clonotype has a count of ten or more. This rearrangement joins TRBV5-5 to TRBJ2-7, with D perhaps TRBD1 (5 bases). Trimming pared 2 bases from V and 3 bases from J, leaving 9 bases between. Germline V gene data show CDR1 as SGHKS and CDR2 as YYEKEE (reference sequence). This CDR3 is built from 13 residues. CDR3 nucleotide sequence: TGTGCCAGCAGCTTAACAGGTGACTACGAGCAGTACTTC. Amino acid sequence: CASSLTGDYEQYF.

The table lists this clonotype with a few counts. V and J are TRBV28 and TRBJ1-5; D is possibly TRBD1 (6 bases). Germline lookup yields CDR1 MDHEN and CDR2 SYDVKM. Trimming pared 6 bases from V and 1 base from J, leaving 16 bases between. CDR3 length: 16 amino acids. The CDR3: CASSRTGHSSNQPQHF. CDR3 bases: TGTGCCAGCAGCCGAACGGGACATTCGAGCAATCAGCCCCAGCATTTT.

Only a few counts were recorded for this clonotype. V and J are TRBV4-1 and TRBJ1-1, with TRBD1 matching over 7 bases. Germline V gene sequence: CDR1 MGHRA, CDR2 YSYEKL. This CDR3 has 16 amino acids. Germline trimming cut 4 bases from V and 1 base from J; bases unmatched to any gene: 9. CDR3 sequence: CASSPHKGQPNTEAFF. For the CDR3, the DNA is TGCGCCAGCAGCCCCCATAAGGGACAGCCGAACACTGAAGCTTTCTTT.

This chain links TRBV7-8 with TRBJ2-7; D ambiguous. The CDR3 runs to 14 residues. Germline V CDR1 and CDR2: SGHVS, FQNEAQ. V was shortened by 0 bases and J by 3 bases, with 9 bases between the two germline ends. CDR3: CASSLAADHYEQYF. CDR3 DNA sequence: TGTGCCAGCAGCTTAGCGGCGGATCACTACGAGCAGTACTTC.

The V gene is TRBV13, the J gene TRBJ2-2; D remains ambiguous. Trimming took 4 bases from V and 1 from J, leaving 4 bases between them. The CDR3 is 13 amino acids. Germline V gene lookup returns CDR1 PRHDT and CDR2 FYEKMQ (reference sequence). The CDR3 region has the DNA TGTGCCAGCAGCTACGAGAACACCGGGGAGCTGTTTTTT. Its translation is CASSYENTGELFF.

This clonotype was detected once. The chain employs TRBV7-2 and TRBJ1-3; D is ambiguous. Trimming cost V 5 bases and J 0 bases, with 17 bases left between them. In germline, CDR1 is SGHTA, CDR2 FQGNSA. The CDR3 spans 17 residues. In DNA, the CDR3 is TGTGCCAGCAGCCCGGCCTTCGATCTCCTCTCTGGAAACACCATATATTTT. Translation: CASSPAFDLLSGNTIYF.

J is TRBJ1-5 and V is TRBV20-1; D is unresolved. Germline lookup yields CDR1 DFQATT and CDR2 SNEGSKA (reference sequence). Between the trimmed V and J ends, which lost 1 base and 0 bases, there was a span of 10 bases. The CDR3 length is 15 residues. CDR3 residues: CSARGGFDSNQPQHF. CDR3 DNA sequence: TGCAGTGCTAGAGGAGGCTTCGATAGCAATCAGCCCCAGCATTTT.

The genes are TRBV7-8 and TRBJ1-6; D unresolved. The CDR3 runs 15 residues. CDR1 and CDR2 (germline): SGHVS, FQNEAQ. V was cut by 3 bases and J by 0 bases, with 6 bases left in between. The DNA for the CDR3 is TGTGCCAGCAGCTTCTTCAGCTCCTATAATTCACCCCTCCACTTT. This encodes CASSFFSSYNSPLHF.

This clonotype came up many times. One junction end disagrees with the germline gene, perhaps due to a read error. This chain links TRBV7-2 with TRBJ2-5; no firm D call. This CDR3 comprises 13 residues. Germline V CDR1 and CDR2: SGHTA, FQGNSA. CDR3 bases: TGTGCCAGCAGCCGAACCAGAATGACGGATTACTTCTTC. Translating it yields CASSRTRMTDYFF. Based on the CDR3 plus reference TRBV7-2 and TRBJ2-5, the full variable domain is GAGVSQSPSNKVTEKGKDVELRCDPISGHTALYWYRQSLGQGLEFLIYFQGNSAPDKSGLPSDRFSAERTGGSVSTLTIQRTQQEDSAVYLCASSRTRMTDYFFGPGTRLLVL.

This clonotype was recorded many times. The chain combines TRBV12-3 or TRBV12-4 with TRBJ1-6; D gene unclear. The CDR3 contains 16 residues. V was pared by 3 bases and J by 0 bases, with 9 bases between. The CDR3 DNA reads as TGTGCCAGCAGTTTGGGCGGCACCTCCTATAATTCACCCCTCCACTTT. Translating it yields CASSLGGTSYNSPLHF.

Regarding this clonotype: A read error is possible here, since a much larger clone lies one base away. The V call is TRBV5-6, the J call TRBJ1-2, with D unclear. The V gene lost 0 bases and the J gene lost 0 bases, with 9 bases spanning the gap. CDR1 is SGHDT, CDR2 YYEEEE, per germline. The CDR3 length is 15 residues. The CDR3: CASSLVWLTNYGYTF. The CDR3 DNA reads as TGTGCCAGCAGCTTGGTATGGTTAACTAACTATGGCTACACCTTC. The full variable domain, its missing parts supplied by reference TRBV5-6 and TRBJ1-2, is DAGVTQSPTHLIKTRGQQVTLRCSPKSGHDTVSWYQQALGQGPQFIFQYYEEEERQRGNFPDRFSGHQFPNYSSELNVNALLLGDSALYLCASSLVWLTNYGYTFGSGTRLTVV.

This clonotype was observed a single time. An end of the junction does not agree with germline; a read error may underlie this. The genes are TRBV20-1 and TRBJ2-7; 7 bases fit TRBD1. Germline V gene data show CDR1 as DFQATT and CDR2 as SNEGSKA (reference sequence). The CDR3 spans 16 residues. This CDR3 is CSARGTFTGVGLEHYF. For the CDR3, the DNA is TGCAGTGCTAGAGGAACGTTCACAGGGGTCGGCCTGGAGCACTACTTC.

The rearrangement links TRBV6-2 or TRBV6-3 to TRBJ1-5; no clear D gene. Trimming left V 3 bases short and J 0 bases short, with 9 bases between. Germline V gene lookup returns CDR1 MNHEY and CDR2 SVGEGT. This CDR3 is 15 amino acids long. The CDR3 sequence is CASSYTVNSNQPQHF. The CDR3 nucleotides read TGTGCCAGCAGTTATACCGTTAATAGCAATCAGCCCCAGCATTTT.

This clonotype occurred many times. The genes are TRBV29-1 and TRBJ1-1; possible D gene TRBD1, 6 bases. V was trimmed by 4 bases and J by 0 bases, leaving 12 bases between them. There are 14 residues in the CDR3. CDR1 and CDR2 (germline): SQVTM, ANQGSEA. This CDR3 is CSVGVGQMNTEAFF. CDR3 nucleotide sequence: TGCAGCGTTGGGGTGGGACAAATGAACACTGAAGCTTTCTTT.